The 27 T cell receptor beta chains reported below all come from one sample, sequenced in a study of shared clonotypes between healthy human individuals. Measured with immunoSEQ multiplex PCR; TCRdb has only the in-frame clones, and not every one. The table records roughly 700,000 clones, around 67% of them present only once. Sequenced sample: memory CD4+ T cells sorted from blood. Subset denoted: CD45RA-negative fraction. These receptors originate from a woman under 40 in good health.

This chain connects TRBV5-1 to TRBJ2-3, with 10 nucleotides matching TRBD2. Germline CDR1 is SGHRS and CDR2 is YFSETQ. This CDR3 spans 14 amino acids. Losses at the gene ends were 4 bases for V and 5 bases for J; bases not matched to a gene: 4. CDR3 protein: CASSNSGRLDTQYF. The DNA for the CDR3 is TGCGCCAGCAGCAATAGCGGGAGGCTAGATACGCAGTATTTT.

This clone turned up a few times. The chain uses TRBV5-4 and TRBJ1-5, with 9 bases identical to TRBD1. The CDR3 loop spans 15 amino acids. After removal of 4 bases from V and 2 bases from J, the junction contained 4 bases not matched to a gene. Per the germline V gene, CDR1 is SGHNT and CDR2 is YYREEE (reference sequence). The CDR3 coding sequence is TGTGCCAGCAGCCCGGGACAGGGACGCAATCAGCCCCAGCATTTT. Translating it yields CASSPGQGRNQPQHF.

This clone was recorded only once. This same CDR3 is encoded by further DNA sequences in the sample. The V gene is TRBV18, the J gene TRBJ2-1; 7 bases are shared with TRBD2. The CDR3 is 13 residues long. J was trimmed by 3 bases and V by 6 bases; bases with no gene match: 2. Germline V CDR1 and CDR2: KGHSH, LQKENI. Here the CDR3 reads CASSLAGYNEQFF. CDR3 nucleotide sequence: TGTGCCAGCTCTTTAGCGGGCTACAATGAGCAGTTCTTC.

The chain joins TRBV30 to TRBJ1-1, with 7 bases identical to TRBD1. CDR1 GTSNPN and CDR2 SVGIG come from the germline V gene (reference sequence). This CDR3 has 15 residues. With 3 bases clipped from V and 0 bases from J, the junction kept 7 bases outside the gene matches. The CDR3 DNA follows: TGTGCCTGGAGCACAGGGGTATACGTGAACACTGAAGCTTTCTTT. Translation gives CAWSTGVYVNTEAFF.

CDR3 loop: CASSAMGTGGTGELFF. The CDR3 DNA reads as TGCGCCAGCAGCGCCATGGGGACAGGGGGCACCGGGGAGCTGTTTTTT. The chain employs TRBV5-1 and TRBJ2-2, with 11 bases that match TRBD1. Germline V gene sequence: CDR1 SGHRS, CDR2 YFSETQ. The CDR3 spans 16 residues. Trimming took 4 bases from V and 4 from J; bases not matched to a gene: 6.

This chain uses TRBV5-1 with TRBJ2-3, with D possibly called TRBD1 or TRBD2 (5 bases each). The ends were cut back, 4 bases at V and 4 bases at J, with 10 bases in the middle. CDR1 is SGHRS, CDR2 YFSETQ, per germline. This CDR3 has 13 residues. CDR3 DNA sequence: TGCGCCAGCAGCAGGGACGCGGCAGATACGCAGTATTTT. Translation gives CASSRDAADTQYF.

This chain uses TRBV5-6 with TRBJ1-1, with D perhaps matching TRBD1 (6 bases). Germline CDR1 and CDR2: SGHDT and YYEEEE. Trimming removed 6 bases from V and 5 bases from J, with 20 bases in between. CDR3 size: 15 residues. As DNA, the CDR3 is TGTGCCAGCAACTTACCGACAGGTTTAGGTACTGAAGCTTTCTTT. It translates to CASNLPTGLGTEAFF. The variable domain in full, completed from reference TRBV5-6 and TRBJ1-1, reads DAGVTQSPTHLIKTRGQQVTLRCSPKSGHDTVSWYQQALGQGPQFIFQYYEEEERQRGNFPDRFSGHQFPNYSSELNVNALLLGDSALYLCASNLPTGLGTEAFFGQGTRLTVV.

The sample holds a few counts of this clone. The chain recombines TRBV27 with TRBJ1-2; D is ambiguous. This CDR3 has 13 amino acids. With 5 bases removed from V and 8 bases from J, the gap between germline ends came to 15 bases. In germline, CDR1 is MNHEY, CDR2 SMNVEV (reference sequence). CDR3 bases: TGTGCCAGCAGTCCTACGGGGTATTTCGGCTACACCTTC. This encodes CASSPTGYFGYTF.

This clone was observed a handful of times. The CDR3 DNA reads TGTGCCAGCAGTGAGGCGGCAGACGACACCGGGGAGCTGTTTTTT. Its translation is CASSEAADDTGELFF. The rearrangement links TRBV6-4 to TRBJ2-2; D is unclear. Germline V gene lookup returns CDR1 MRHNA and CDR2 SNTAGT. Trimming removed 3 bases at V and 3 bases at J, with 11 bases between. This CDR3 is 15 amino acids long.

Comments on this clone: Other DNA sequences in the same sample also yield this CDR3. The chain employs TRBV19 and TRBJ1-5; 8 positions agree with TRBD1. Germline V CDR1 and CDR2: LNHDA, SQIVND (reference sequence). With 3 bases clipped from V and 7 bases from J, the junction kept 2 bases outside the gene matches. This CDR3 comprises 13 residues. CDR3 in amino acids: CASSMDRDQPQHF. The DNA for the CDR3 is TGTGCCAGTAGTATGGACAGGGACCAGCCCCAGCATTTT.

This clone was seen only a few times. The chain joins TRBV29-1 to TRBJ1-1; D uncertain. Trimming took off 3 bases at V and 3 bases at J, with 2 bases between the two ends. The CDR3 is 10 amino acids. Germline values: CDR1 SQVTM, CDR2 ANQGSEA. The CDR3 region is CSVDDTEAFF. CDR3 bases: TGCAGCGTTGACGACACTGAAGCTTTCTTT.

The V call is TRBV5-1, the J call TRBJ2-3; 14 bases agree with TRBD2. CDR1 and CDR2 (germline): SGHRS, YFSETQ. The CDR3 runs 18 residues. V lost 0 bases, J lost 6 bases, and 9 bases stayed unmatched. CDR3 protein: CASSLVPRLAGGLDTQYF. The CDR3 region has the DNA TGCGCCAGCAGCTTGGTCCCCCGACTAGCGGGAGGGCTGGATACGCAGTATTTT.

V is TRBV21-1 and J is TRBJ1-5. TRBV21-1 is an annotated pseudogene. This CDR3 comprises 12 residues. CDR3: CASHGGIQPQHF. As DNA, the CDR3 is TGTGCCAGCCACGGAGGAATTCAACCCCAGCATTTT.

Only a few counts were recorded for this clone. The chain carries TRBV11-3 and TRBJ2-2; D is uncertain. From germline, CDR1 is SGHNT and CDR2 YENEEA. The V end was cut by 5 bases, the J end by 4 bases, with 11 bases between. This CDR3 is built from 14 residues. The CDR3 DNA reads as TGTGCCAGCAGCCCCCAATGGGGCACCGGGGAGCTGTTTTTT. Translating gives CASSPQWGTGELFF.

The chain has TRBV28 and TRBJ2-1, with 9 bases matching TRBD2. Losses at the gene ends were 7 bases for V and 0 bases for J; bases not matched to a gene: 7. Germline V gene data show CDR1 as MDHEN and CDR2 as SYDVKM. This CDR3 region has 16 residues. CDR3 region: CASNPDSGSSYNEQFF. The CDR3 region has the DNA TGTGCCAGCAACCCAGATAGCGGGAGCTCCTACAATGAGCAGTTCTTC.

The J gene is TRBJ2-7, the V gene TRBV10-1, with D possibly TRBD2 on 6 matching bases. Germline CDR1 and CDR2: WNHNN and SYGVQD (reference sequence). V lost 4 bases and J 2 bases, leaving 15 bases between the germline ends. The CDR3 is 15 amino acids. DNA of the CDR3: TGCGCCAGCAGTGTCCAGCGGGCGATACCCTACGAGCAGTACTTC. Translation: CASSVQRAIPYEQYF.

The chain links TRBV29-1 to TRBJ1-4; TRBD1 matches at 8 bases. After removal of 6 bases from V and 7 bases from J, the junction contained 10 bases not matched to a gene. Germline V gives CDR1 SQVTM, CDR2 ANQGSEA. This CDR3 spans 14 amino acids. The CDR3 reads CSVSWTGLGEKLFF. The CDR3 DNA reads TGCAGCGTATCTTGGACAGGGTTAGGTGAAAAACTGTTTTTT.

This clone was found a few times. The V and J genes are TRBV28 and TRBJ2-7; D gene uncertain. The CDR3 length is 11 residues. CDR1 and CDR2 from the germline V gene are MDHEN and SYDVKM. Trimming removed 5 bases from V and 3 bases from J, with 5 bases in between. The CDR3 loop reads CASSQFYEQYF. The DNA for the CDR3 is TGTGCCAGCAGTCAGTTCTACGAGCAGTACTTC.

The chain has TRBV29-1 and TRBJ2-1; the match to TRBD2 covers 14 bases. Per germline, CDR1 SQVTM and CDR2 ANQGSEA. Trimming cost V 4 bases and J 2 bases; bases outside gene matches: 16. CDR3 length: 20 amino acids. The CDR3 DNA reads TGCAGCGTTGCTACCTTTCCCGGGACTAGCGGGAGAGGGGCCTACAATGAGCAGTTCTTC. Translation gives CSVATFPGTSGRGAYNEQFF.

The chain combines TRBV11-2 with TRBJ2-6; D uncertain. The CDR3 spans 13 residues. CDR1 is SGHAT and CDR2 is FQNNGV in the germline V gene. The ends were cut back, 5 bases at V and 4 bases at J, with 6 bases in the middle. CDR3 nucleotides: TGTGCCAGCAGCCCCCAAGGGGCCAACGTCCTGACTTTC. Translating it yields CASSPQGANVLTF.

The V call is TRBV2, the J call TRBJ2-3; tentatively, D is TRBD2 (6 bases). Trimming stripped 6 bases from V and 4 bases from J, with 20 bases between. This CDR3 has 16 amino acids. From germline, CDR1 is SNHLY and CDR2 FYNNEI. Written as DNA, the CDR3 is TGTGCCAGCAGCCGTTTAACGGGAGTACGGGCAGATACGCAGTATTTT. Translated, it gives CASSRLTGVRADTQYF.

This clone was counted between two and nine times. The rearrangement links TRBV4-2 to TRBJ2-3, with D possibly being TRBD1 (5 bases). Trimming took 3 bases from V and 4 from J, leaving 14 bases between them. CDR1 is LGHNA and CDR2 is YNFKEQ in the germline V gene. This CDR3 is built from 15 residues. The CDR3 coding sequence is TGTGCCAGCAGCCAGAGTCCCCTAGGGGCAGATACGCAGTATTTT. It encodes CASSQSPLGADTQYF.

About this clone: The sample has other DNA sequences that encode this CDR3 too. The chain uses TRBV18 and TRBJ1-1; D is undetermined. The CDR3 length is 14 residues. Per the germline V gene, CDR1 is KGHSH and CDR2 is LQKENI. V lost 3 bases to trimming and J lost 2 bases, with 10 bases between them. This CDR3 is CASSPAGRNTEAFF. In DNA, the CDR3 is TGTGCCAGCTCACCGGCAGGCCGTAACACTGAAGCTTTCTTT.

This clone was seen a single time. The rearrangement links TRBV28 to TRBJ2-5; D possibly corresponds to TRBD1 (6 bases). V was cut by 3 bases and J by 2 bases, with 13 bases left in between. Germline V lookup: CDR1 MDHEN, CDR2 SYDVKM. The CDR3 consists of 15 residues. This CDR3 is CASSFPGTLQETQYF. The CDR3 nucleotides are TGTGCCAGCAGTTTTCCCGGGACATTGCAAGAGACCCAGTACTTC. Drawing the rest from reference TRBV28 and TRBJ2-5, the complete variable domain is DVKVTQSSRYLVKRTGEKVFLECVQDMDHENMFWYRQDPGLGLRLIYFSYDVKMKEKGDIPEGYSVSREKKERFSLILESASTNQTSMYLCASSFPGTLQETQYFGPGTRLLVL.

This clone was observed once. The rearrangement uses TRBV10-3 and TRBJ2-3; 8 nucleotides line up with TRBD1. Losses at the gene ends were 0 bases for V and 6 bases for J; bases not matched to a gene: 2. The germline CDR1 and CDR2 sequences are ENHRY and SYGVKD. This CDR3 has 14 amino acids. This CDR3 is CAISESTGGDTQYF. The DNA of the CDR3 is TGTGCCATCAGTGAGTCTACAGGGGGGGATACGCAGTATTTT.

A remark on this clone: The sample has other DNA sequences that encode this CDR3 too. The chain recombines TRBV5-1 with TRBJ2-6; 8 nucleotides line up with TRBD1. CDR3 length: 17 residues. In germline, CDR1 is SGHRS, CDR2 YFSETQ. V gave up 6 bases and J gave up 0 bases; unmatched junction bases: 8. CDR3 in DNA: TGCGCCAGCATTAGCGGACAGGGCGACTCTGGGGCCAACGTCCTGACTTTC. It yields the protein CASISGQGDSGANVLTF.

This clone was seen once. This chain uses TRBV4-1 with TRBJ1-5, with 9 bases lining up with TRBD1. The CDR3 runs 17 residues. Germline V gene sequence: CDR1 MGHRA, CDR2 YSYEKL. With 2 bases clipped from V and 3 bases from J, the junction kept 8 bases outside the gene matches. The CDR3 loop reads CASSQPTRDRDNQPQHF. In DNA form, the CDR3 reads TGCGCCAGCAGCCAACCGACGCGGGACAGGGACAATCAGCCCCAGCATTTT.